This passage covers 30 T cell receptor beta chains from one sample sequenced in a study of shared clonotypes between healthy human individuals. Profiling relied on immunoSEQ multiplex PCR, and the TCRdb table lists in-frame clones only, not all of them. The sample records millions of clones, approximately 94% being singletons. CD45RO negativity and positive selection for CCR7 defined naive CD8 cells, a population that excluded terminally differentiated effector memory CD45RA+ cells. Sequencing was done on a sample of naive CD8+ T cells sorted from blood. The source is a man between 18 and 35 years old in good health.

The V gene is TRBV27, the J gene TRBJ2-7, with D unresolved. The V end lost 0 bases, the J end lost 2 bases, and 17 bases lay between the germline ends. Germline CDR1 MNHEY, CDR2 SMNVEV (reference sequence). The CDR3 extends over 17 amino acids. The CDR3, as DNA: TGTGCCAGCAGTTTATCGGCCGCTCCGACAATGGCCTACGAGCAGTACTTC. It is translated as CASSLSAAPTMAYEQYF.

This sequence joins TRBV27 and TRBJ2-5, with D tentatively TRBD1 (6 bases). Deletions cut 6 bases from V and 5 bases from J, with 16 bases between. The V gene's germline CDR1 is MNHEY and CDR2 SMNVEV (reference sequence). This CDR3 contains 14 residues. The CDR3 region has the DNA TGTGCCAGCAGCTCACGGACTGGGGGCGAGACCCAGTACTTC. Residues: CASSSRTGGETQYF.

The CDR3 here is CASSLGLGGGYTF. In DNA, the CDR3 is TGTGCCAGCAGTTTAGGGCTAGGGGGGGGCTACACCTTC. This chain joins TRBV27 and TRBJ1-2, with a weak D call TRBD1 (6 bases). Germline CDR1 MNHEY, CDR2 SMNVEV (reference sequence). Deletions cut 2 bases from V and 8 bases from J, with 12 bases between. This CDR3 has 13 residues.

The V and J genes are TRBV6-4 and TRBJ2-5, with D maybe TRBD2 (5 bases). The V gene lost 3 bases and the J gene lost 5 bases, with 19 bases spanning the gap. Germline CDR1 MRHNA, CDR2 SNTAGT. The CDR3 is made up of 16 amino acids. This CDR3 reads CASSDWTRPSKETQYF. CDR3 coding DNA: TGTGCCAGCAGTGATTGGACTCGCCCCAGTAAGGAGACCCAGTACTTC.

J is TRBJ2-7 and V is TRBV2, with TRBD2 identical over 8 bases. The CDR3 is 17 amino acids. From germline, CDR1 is SNHLY and CDR2 FYNNEI. The junction had 15 bases not matched to a gene; V was cut back by 7 bases and J by 1 base. The CDR3 nucleotides read TGTGCCAGCACCCCGGGGCTAGCGGGTCAATATTCCTACGAGCAGTACTTC. Translating gives CASTPGLAGQYSYEQYF.

The gene calls are TRBV4-1 and TRBJ2-7; 9 bases are shared with TRBD2. Germline V gene sequence: CDR1 MGHRA, CDR2 YSYEKL. The CDR3 is 15 residues long. V lost 0 bases to trimming and J lost 2 bases; unmatched junction nucleotides: 2. The CDR3 nucleotides read TGCGCCAGCAGCCAAGAATTAGCGGGGGCCTACGAGCAGTACTTC. This encodes CASSQELAGAYEQYF.

This rearrangement joins TRBV28 to TRBJ2-3; D is perhaps TRBD2 (7 bases). Per germline, CDR1 MDHEN and CDR2 SYDVKM. The V end lost 4 bases, the J end lost 6 bases, and 14 bases lay between the germline ends. The CDR3 spans 14 residues. The CDR3 DNA is TGTGCCAGCAGTTCCCAACGGGGGGCGGATACGCAGTATTTT. Amino acids: CASSSQRGADTQYF.

CDR3 loop: CASSPQSGYEQYF. The DNA of the CDR3 is TGTGCCAGCAGCCCCCAGTCAGGGTACGAGCAGTACTTC. The chain links TRBV9 to TRBJ2-7, with a tentative D call TRBD1 (5 bases). V was pared by 4 bases and J by 4 bases, with 12 bases between. Looked up from germline, CDR1 is SGDLS and CDR2 is YYNGEE. The CDR3 has 13 amino acids.

The J gene is TRBJ2-7, the V gene TRBV27; D might be TRBD1 or TRBD2, each matching 6 bases. V shed 3 bases and J shed 12 bases, with 21 bases lying between them. The germline V gene encodes CDR1 MNHEY and CDR2 SMNVEV (reference sequence). The CDR3 runs 14 residues. CDR3 coding DNA: TGTGCCAGCAGTTTGCTGCTCCCGGGGGCGGGTATGTACTTC. It encodes CASSLLLPGAGMYF.

This chain joins TRBV27 and TRBJ1-6, with a tentative D call TRBD1 (5 bases). Germline CDR1 and CDR2: MNHEY and SMNVEV (reference sequence). Trimming cost V 8 bases and J 7 bases, with 21 bases left between them. The CDR3 is 16 amino acids. CDR3 region: CASPMDILARNSPLHF. CDR3 nucleotides: TGTGCCAGCCCTATGGACATCCTGGCGCGGAATTCACCCCTCCACTTT.

This clone was counted a few times. The chain joins TRBV2 to TRBJ2-1; 7 nucleotides agree with TRBD2. The CDR3 extends over 15 amino acids. Trimming at V came to 2 bases and at J to 2 bases, leaving 3 bases not matched to a gene. Germline V gene sequence: CDR1 SNHLY, CDR2 FYNNEI. DNA for the CDR3: TGTGCCAGCAGTGAATGGAGCGGGACCTACAATGAGCAGTTCTTC. This translates into CASSEWSGTYNEQFF.

DNA for the CDR3: TGTGCCAGCAGCCCCCGGACTCTAGCGGGGCAGGAGACCCAGTACTTC. Translation: CASSPRTLAGQETQYF. The rearrangement uses TRBV7-9 and TRBJ2-5; TRBD2 matches 9 bases. The V gene's germline CDR1 is SEHNR and CDR2 FQNEAQ (reference sequence). V trimming: 5 bases; J trimming: 5 bases; junction bases outside the gene matches: 12. The CDR3 consists of 16 residues. The full variable domain, its missing parts supplied by reference TRBV7-9 and TRBJ2-5, is DTGVSQNPRHKITKRGQNVTFRCDPISEHNRLYWYRQTLGQGPEFLTYFQNEAQLEKSRLLSDRFSAERPKGSFSTLEIQRTEQGDSAMYLCASSPRTLAGQETQYFGPGTRLLVL.

This chain connects TRBV11-3 to TRBJ2-3; D is unclear. The V gene's germline CDR1 is SGHNT and CDR2 YENEEA. CDR3 length: 13 residues. The ends were cut back, 5 bases at V and 6 bases at J, with 12 bases in the middle. This CDR3 reads CASSPINKDTQYF. The CDR3 region has the DNA TGTGCCAGCAGCCCCATTAATAAGGATACGCAGTATTTT. The entire variable domain, with the rest obtained from reference TRBV11-3 and TRBJ2-3, is as follows: EAGVVQSPRYKIIEKKQPVAFWCNPISGHNTLYWYLQNLGQGPELLIRYENEEAVDDSQLPKDRFSAERLKGVDSTLKIQPAELGDSAVYLCASSPINKDTQYFGPGTRLTVL.

With respect to this clone: The germline gene is not matched at one end of the junction; a read error may be the cause. This chain connects TRBV5-4 to TRBJ1-4; possible D gene TRBD1, 5 bases. The CDR3 runs to 13 residues. Germline V gene sequence: CDR1 SGHNT, CDR2 YYREEE (reference sequence). The CDR3 nucleotides read TGTGCCAGCAGCTTGGGTGTGAGGGGCGCACACTCTTTT. Amino acid sequence: CASSLGVRGAHSF.

The genes are TRBV7-8 and TRBJ2-7; 8 bases are a match to TRBD2. V was pared by 2 bases and J by 0 bases, with 12 bases of the junction left unmatched. This CDR3 is 18 amino acids long. Germline CDR1 reads SGHVS; CDR2 reads FQNEAQ. DNA of the CDR3: TGTGCCAGCAGCTTAACCTTTGAAGCGGGGGTCCTCTCCTACGAGCAGTACTTC. Encoded protein: CASSLTFEAGVLSYEQYF.

This chain connects TRBV19 to TRBJ1-1; D is undetermined. V lost 6 bases and J 1 base, leaving 6 bases between the germline ends. This CDR3 comprises 12 residues. The germline gives CDR1 LNHDA, CDR2 SQIVND (reference sequence). Here the CDR3 reads CASRSGNTEAFF. CDR3 nucleotides: TGTGCCAGTAGATCAGGGAACACTGAAGCTTTCTTT.

The table lists this clone with a count of one. The chain has TRBV11-2 and TRBJ2-7; 9 nucleotides agree with TRBD2. This CDR3 has 15 amino acids. V was pared by 3 bases and J by 3 bases, with 6 bases of the junction left unmatched. Germline V gives CDR1 SGHAT, CDR2 FQNNGV. CDR3 coding DNA: TGTGCCAGCAGCTTCGGAGCGGGAGGCGTCTACGAGCAGTACTTC. This translates into CASSFGAGGVYEQYF.

This clone has only one observation. The chain employs TRBV13 and TRBJ2-5; 7 bases are a match to TRBD1. This CDR3 region has 14 residues. Per the germline V gene, CDR1 is PRHDT and CDR2 is FYEKMQ (reference sequence). J lost 1 base, V lost 3 bases, and 2 bases had no gene match. This chain's CDR3 is CASSFTGVQETQYF. Written as DNA, the CDR3 is TGTGCCAGCAGCTTTACAGGGGTCCAAGAGACCCAGTACTTC.

V and J are TRBV7-9 and TRBJ2-3; TRBD1 matches 8 bases. The ends lost 5 bases at V and 3 bases at J; junction bases unmatched: 10. Germline V gene data show CDR1 as SEHNR and CDR2 as FQNEAQ (reference sequence). There are 16 residues in the CDR3. CDR3 sequence reads: CASSPYRGMTTDTQYF. The CDR3 nucleotides read TGTGCCAGCAGCCCCTACAGGGGGATGACGACAGATACGCAGTATTTT.

This chain uses TRBV10-3 with TRBJ1-4; weak D call: TRBD1 (6 bases). The V gene lost 0 bases and the J gene lost 0 bases, with 8 bases spanning the gap. The V gene's germline CDR1 is ENHRY and CDR2 SYGVKD. This CDR3 is built from 16 residues. The CDR3 region has the DNA TGTGCCATCAGTGAGTCAAGGACAGCAACTAATGAAAAACTGTTTTTT. This codes for CAISESRTATNEKLFF.

The gene calls are TRBV10-2 and TRBJ2-3; maybe TRBD2 (5 bases). Germline values: CDR1 WSHSY, CDR2 SAAADI. V was cut by 5 bases and J by 4 bases, with 19 bases left in between. This CDR3 comprises 16 residues. The CDR3 DNA reads TGCGCCAGCAGTCCCCGGACTGGCTTCGCCGCAGATACGCAGTATTTT. It translates to CASSPRTGFAADTQYF.

This clone was recorded only once. This chain connects TRBV7-3 to TRBJ1-6, with 9 bases that match TRBD1. The germline CDR1 and CDR2 sequences are SGHTA and FQGTGA. The CDR3 totals 14 residues. V gave up 3 bases and J gave up 8 bases; unmatched junction bases: 2. CDR3 coding DNA: TGTGCCAGCAGCTTGACAGGGGGAGATTCACCCCTCCACTTT. This encodes CASSLTGGDSPLHF.

The chain recombines TRBV5-4 with TRBJ2-1; 8 bases line up with TRBD1. This CDR3 is built from 13 residues. Germline V gene data show CDR1 as SGHNT and CDR2 as YYREEE (reference sequence). The V and J ends lost 6 bases and 7 bases, in that order; junction bases with no gene match: 6. The CDR3 loop is CASTTNRGNEQFF. As DNA, the CDR3 is TGTGCCAGCACTACAAACAGGGGGAATGAGCAGTTCTTC. The entire variable domain, with the rest obtained from reference TRBV5-4 and TRBJ2-1, is as follows: ETGVTQSPTHLIKTRGQQVTLRCSSQSGHNTVSWYQQALGQGPQFIFQYYREEENGRGNFPPRFSGLQFPNYSSELNVNALELDDSALYLCASTTNRGNEQFFGPGTRLTVL.

The rearrangement uses TRBV28 and TRBJ2-7, with TRBD2 identical over 8 bases. V shed 3 bases, J shed 2 bases, and the junction held 12 bases outside the gene matches. Germline-derived CDR1 and CDR2 are MDHEN and SYDVKM. The CDR3 contains 17 residues. CDR3 loop: CASSFYGGREGPYEQYF. CDR3 coding DNA: TGTGCCAGCAGTTTTTACGGGGGTCGGGAGGGACCCTACGAGCAGTACTTC.

The chain combines TRBV5-4 with TRBJ2-7; D is possibly TRBD1 or TRBD2 (6 bases each). Germline V gene data show CDR1 as SGHNT and CDR2 as YYREEE (reference sequence). The V and J ends lost 5 bases and 3 bases respectively, with 12 bases between them. CDR3 length: 13 amino acids. CDR3 protein: CASRIQGGYEQYF. CDR3 bases: TGTGCCAGCAGGATACAGGGAGGCTACGAGCAGTACTTC.

The rearrangement uses TRBV4-1 and TRBJ1-2; D is perhaps TRBD1 (5 bases). Germline V gene data show CDR1 as MGHRA and CDR2 as YSYEKL. Deletions cut 7 bases from V and 1 base from J, with 22 bases between. The CDR3 is 17 residues long. For the CDR3, the DNA is TGCGCCAGCACTCAGGAGACCGGCGAAGGGGATAACTATGGCTACACCTTC. Translation: CASTQETGEGDNYGYTF.

The sample holds a few counts of this clone. This sequence joins TRBV10-3 and TRBJ2-5, with D maybe TRBD1 (6 bases). In germline, CDR1 is ENHRY, CDR2 SYGVKD. This CDR3 spans 14 amino acids. Trimming stripped 5 bases from V and 4 bases from J, with 14 bases between. This CDR3 reads CAISPTGWGETQYF. DNA of the CDR3: TGTGCCATCAGTCCTACAGGGTGGGGAGAGACCCAGTACTTC.

J is TRBJ1-4 and V is TRBV7-9; TRBD1 matches at 7 bases. The CDR3 totals 15 residues. The junction had 7 bases not matched to a gene; V was cut back by 4 bases and J by 5 bases. In germline, CDR1 is SEHNR, CDR2 FQNEAQ (reference sequence). CDR3 nucleotide sequence: TGTGCCAGCAGCTCCACCGGGACAGTGAATGAAAAACTGTTTTTT. Amino acid sequence: CASSSTGTVNEKLFF.

The V and J genes are TRBV7-9 and TRBJ1-1; D is unclear. The germline V and J ends were trimmed by 1 base and 1 base, with 13 bases remaining between them. The germline CDR1 and CDR2 sequences are SEHNR and FQNEAQ (reference sequence). This CDR3 is 16 amino acids long. CDR3 loop: CASSLGALSSNTEAFF. CDR3 nucleotides: TGTGCCAGCAGCTTAGGGGCACTCAGCTCGAACACTGAAGCTTTCTTT.

About this clone: The same CDR3 also results from other DNA sequences found in this sample. The gene calls are TRBV6-5 and TRBJ2-1; 10 nucleotides line up with TRBD2. The J segment lost 4 bases and the V segment lost 6 bases, leaving 6 bases of the junction unmatched. Germline assignment: CDR1 MNHEY and CDR2 SVGAGI. This CDR3 has 15 residues. The CDR3 sequence: CASSPGLAAYNEQFF. CDR3 coding DNA: TGTGCCAGCAGCCCAGGACTAGCGGCATACAATGAGCAGTTCTTC.